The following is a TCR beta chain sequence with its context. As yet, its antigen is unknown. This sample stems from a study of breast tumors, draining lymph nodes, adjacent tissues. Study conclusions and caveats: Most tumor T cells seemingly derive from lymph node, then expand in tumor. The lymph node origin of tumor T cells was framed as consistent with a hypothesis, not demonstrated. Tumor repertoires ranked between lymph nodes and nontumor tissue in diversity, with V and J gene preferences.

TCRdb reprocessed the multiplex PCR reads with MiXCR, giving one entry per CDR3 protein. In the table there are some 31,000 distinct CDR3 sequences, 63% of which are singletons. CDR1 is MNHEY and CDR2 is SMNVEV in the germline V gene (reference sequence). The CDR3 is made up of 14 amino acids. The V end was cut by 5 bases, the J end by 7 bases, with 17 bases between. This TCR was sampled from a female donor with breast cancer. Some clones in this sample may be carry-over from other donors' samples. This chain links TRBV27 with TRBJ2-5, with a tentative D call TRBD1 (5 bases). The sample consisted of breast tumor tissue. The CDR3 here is CASSPKPPDRTQYF. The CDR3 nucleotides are TGTGCCAGCAGTCCAAAGCCACCCGACAGGACCCAGTACTTC.